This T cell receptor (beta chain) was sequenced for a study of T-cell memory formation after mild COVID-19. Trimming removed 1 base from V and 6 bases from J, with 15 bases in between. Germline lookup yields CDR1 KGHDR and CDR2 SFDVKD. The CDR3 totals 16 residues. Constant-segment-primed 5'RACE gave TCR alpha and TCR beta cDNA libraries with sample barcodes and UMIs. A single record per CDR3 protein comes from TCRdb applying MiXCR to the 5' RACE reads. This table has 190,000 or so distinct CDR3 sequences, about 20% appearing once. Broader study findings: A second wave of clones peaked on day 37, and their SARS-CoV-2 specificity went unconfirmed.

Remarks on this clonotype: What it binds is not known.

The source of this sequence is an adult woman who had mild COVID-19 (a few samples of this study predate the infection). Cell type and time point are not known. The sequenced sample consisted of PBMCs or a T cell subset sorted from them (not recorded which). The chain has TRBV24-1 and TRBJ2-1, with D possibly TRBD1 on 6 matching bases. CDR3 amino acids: CATSDFLSGQLNEQFF. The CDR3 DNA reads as TGTGCCACCAGTGATTTTTTATCAGGACAGCTCAATGAGCAGTTCTTC.